This TCR beta chain was observed in a study of PD-1 blockade in classical Hodgkin lymphoma. Data came from immunoSEQ multiplex PCR; TCRdb stores just in-frame clones and leaves some out. Of tens of thousands of clones listed, roughly 89% are singletons. CDR1 is MGHRA, CDR2 YSYEKL, per germline. Trimming pared 0 bases from V and 7 bases from J, leaving 13 bases between. The length of the CDR3 is 15 residues. Relapse was seen in all patients after autologous stem cell transplantation, and brentuximab vedotin exposure was variable. The chain uses TRBV4-1 and TRBJ1-5; D unresolved. The sample here was peripheral blood mononuclear cells (PBMCs), taken before the second cycle of nivolumab. The TCR was taken from a human donor with classical Hodgkin lymphoma. CDR3 DNA: TGCGCCAGCAGCCAAGAATGGCAGGTGAGCCAGCCCCAGCATTTT. It translates to CASSQEWQVSQPQHF.